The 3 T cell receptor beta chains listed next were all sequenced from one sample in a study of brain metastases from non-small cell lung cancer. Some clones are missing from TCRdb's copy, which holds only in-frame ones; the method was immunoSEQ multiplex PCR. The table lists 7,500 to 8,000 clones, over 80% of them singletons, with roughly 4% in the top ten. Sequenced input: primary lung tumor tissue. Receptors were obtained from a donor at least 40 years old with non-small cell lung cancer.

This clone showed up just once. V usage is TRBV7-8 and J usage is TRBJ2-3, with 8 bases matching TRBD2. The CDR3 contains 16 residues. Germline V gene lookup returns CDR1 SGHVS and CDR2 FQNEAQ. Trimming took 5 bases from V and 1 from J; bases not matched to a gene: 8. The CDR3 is CASSALAGWGTDTQYF. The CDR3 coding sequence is TGTGCCAGCAGCGCCTTAGCGGGGTGGGGCACAGATACGCAGTATTTT.

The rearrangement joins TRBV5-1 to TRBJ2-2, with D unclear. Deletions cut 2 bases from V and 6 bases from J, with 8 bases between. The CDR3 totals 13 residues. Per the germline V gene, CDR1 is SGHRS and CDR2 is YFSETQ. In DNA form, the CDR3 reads TGCGCCAGCAGCTTTACAAACCCCGGGGAGCTGTTTTTT. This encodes CASSFTNPGELFF.

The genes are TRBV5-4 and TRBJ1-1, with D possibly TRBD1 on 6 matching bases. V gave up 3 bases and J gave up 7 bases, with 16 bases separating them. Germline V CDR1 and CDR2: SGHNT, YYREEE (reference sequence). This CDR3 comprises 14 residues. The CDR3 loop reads CASSWAGEDIEAFF. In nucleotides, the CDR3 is TGTGCCAGCAGCTGGGCAGGGGAGGATATTGAAGCTTTCTTT.